The 12 T cell receptor beta chains presented below share a single source sample, sequenced in a study of T cells in Graves' hyperthyroidism and ophthalmopathy (dated by TCRdb to about 2019). The library was made by multiplex PCR. The instrument was an Illumina HiSeq 2000. Amplification of TCR beta CDR3 regions was carried out from RNA transcripts. The TCR CDR3 was subjected to a first round of RT-PCR using the HTBI primer set and the Qiagen OneStep RT-PCR kit. The public reads were reanalyzed by TCRdb: fastp trimming at Q25, MiXCR alignment, in-frame beta chains only. For every CDR3 protein sequence, its rows merge into one entry that carries the most common genes and DNA. In this sample the table shows approximately 420,000 distinct CDR3 sequences, about 16% of which occur a single time. The ten biggest clones cover approximately 29% of the sample. The sample taken for sequencing was blood. The receptors come from a woman aged 25 to 45 with Graves' hyperthyroidism.

Ten or more counts support this clonotype. This rearrangement joins TRBV20-1 to TRBJ2-3; TRBD2 agrees at 12 bases. J lost 3 bases, V lost 4 bases, and 5 bases had no gene match. CDR1 and CDR2 (germline): DFQATT, SNEGSKA (reference sequence). This CDR3 comprises 15 residues. In DNA form, the CDR3 reads TGCAGTGCTAAAAGGACTAGCGGGATGACAGATACGCAGTATTTT. It yields the protein CSAKRTSGMTDTQYF.

The V and J genes are TRBV6-1 and TRBJ1-2, with D maybe TRBD1 (6 bases). Germline V gene lookup returns CDR1 MNHNS and CDR2 SASEGT. Trimming cost V 6 bases and J 11 bases, with 13 bases left between them. The CDR3 is 11 amino acids. This CDR3 is CASSLGGLYTF. The CDR3 nucleotides read TGTGCCAGCAGCCTAGGGGGTCTTTACACCTTC.

This clonotype was recorded a few times. The V gene is TRBV10-2, the J gene TRBJ1-5; D not resolved. Trimming shortened V by 5 bases and J by 4 bases, and 9 bases separated the two germline ends. Germline CDR1 reads WSHSY; CDR2 reads SAAADI. The CDR3 spans 13 residues. This CDR3 reads CASSPAHNQPQHF. The CDR3, as DNA: TGCGCCAGCAGTCCAGCTCATAATCAGCCCCAGCATTTT.

The table lists this clonotype with many counts. The chain has TRBV18 and TRBJ2-1, with 11 bases lining up with TRBD1. The CDR3 contains 17 residues. J lost 3 bases, V lost 2 bases, and 6 bases had no gene match. The germline CDR1 and CDR2 sequences are KGHSH and LQKENI. The CDR3 spells CASSPTQGQGGYNEQFF. CDR3 bases: TGTGCCAGCTCACCAACCCAGGGACAGGGGGGCTACAATGAGCAGTTCTTC.

This clonotype was seen repeatedly, ten times or more. The DNA for the CDR3 is TGTGCCTGGAGTACCTATACGTCCGGGTTTTGTTCACCCCTCCACTTT. Amino acids: CAWSTYTSGFCSPLHF. The gene calls are TRBV30 and TRBJ1-6, with D hard to call. Germline CDR1 and CDR2: GTSNPN and SVGIG (reference sequence). The CDR3 totals 16 residues. Trimming left V 2 bases short and J 9 bases short, with 20 bases between.

There are a few counts of this clonotype. This chain connects TRBV7-2 to TRBJ1-6; D not resolved. The germline CDR1 and CDR2 sequences are SGHTA and FQGNSA. CDR3 length: 15 amino acids. The V and J ends lost 1 base and 9 bases respectively, with 13 bases between them. The chain's CDR3 is CASSLVGRFGSPLHF. CDR3 DNA: TGTGCCAGCAGCTTAGTGGGGAGATTTGGTTCACCCCTCCACTTT.

This clonotype was detected a few times. The gene calls are TRBV7-8 and TRBJ2-7, with 7 bases matching TRBD2. The CDR3 runs to 16 residues. Trimming at V came to 1 base and at J to 7 bases, leaving 13 bases not matched to a gene. Germline V gene data show CDR1 as SGHVS and CDR2 as FQNEAQ. The CDR3 here is CASSLVPVGGGLEQYF. DNA of the CDR3: TGTGCCAGCAGCTTAGTCCCGGTGGGGGGAGGGCTTGAGCAGTACTTC.

This clonotype has only a few counts. The V call is TRBV6-1, the J call TRBJ2-7; the match to TRBD2 covers 10 bases. CDR1 MNHNS and CDR2 SASEGT come from the germline V gene. This CDR3 comprises 19 residues. V shed 4 bases and J 3 bases; nucleotides not matched to a gene: 18. The CDR3 region is CASSVSGAGGPRKSYEQYF. CDR3 nucleotides: TGTGCCAGCAGTGTCAGCGGAGCGGGAGGGCCTCGAAAGAGCTACGAGCAGTACTTC.

The gene calls are TRBV10-3 and TRBJ2-3; D gene ambiguous. Per the germline V gene, CDR1 is ENHRY and CDR2 is SYGVKD. Trimming shortened V by 10 bases and J by 1 base, and 6 bases separated the two germline ends. The CDR3 consists of 11 residues. The CDR3 here is CATRRTDTQYF. CDR3 in DNA: TGTGCCACCCGGCGCACAGATACGCAGTATTTT.

This clonotype was found many times. The chain uses TRBV5-1 and TRBJ2-2; D uncertain. CDR3 length: 13 amino acids. CDR1 and CDR2 from the germline V gene are SGHRS and YFSETQ. The ends were cut back, 2 bases at V and 4 bases at J, with 6 bases in the middle. The CDR3 protein is CASSFRSTGELFF. CDR3 DNA: TGCGCCAGCAGCTTCAGGAGCACCGGGGAGCTGTTTTTT.

This clonotype was recorded a few times. This CDR3 is CASSQDQGTSVSYNEQFF. The CDR3 DNA sequence: TGTGCCAGCAGCCAAGATCAGGGGACTAGCGTTTCCTACAATGAGCAGTTCTTC. The V call is TRBV3-1, the J call TRBJ2-1, with TRBD2 identical over 10 bases. Germline CDR1 and CDR2: LGHDT and YNNKEL (reference sequence). The CDR3 contains 18 residues. With V trimmed by 0 bases and J by 1 base, 6 bases remained unmatched.

The chain recombines TRBV20-1 with TRBJ2-4, with a tentative D call TRBD1 (6 bases). The CDR3 is 14 residues long. Trimming stripped 3 bases from V and 5 bases from J, with 14 bases between. Germline V gene sequence: CDR1 DFQATT, CDR2 SNEGSKA (reference sequence). CDR3 residues: CSASLTGIQNIQYF. CDR3 coding DNA: TGCAGTGCTAGTCTAACAGGGATCCAAAACATTCAGTACTTC.